One sample yielded the 15 T cell receptor beta chains listed below, sequenced in a study of T cells expressing NK-cell markers. TCRdb reprocessed the 5' RACE reads, with one entry per CDR3 protein and no DNA. The table lists 200,000 to 300,000 distinct CDR3 sequences. Input material: blood T cells: a sorted CD56 or NKG2C T cell subset, CD4+ or CD8+ T cells, or bulk PBMC T cells (not recorded which). The source of these receptors is a young man in good health.

The chain uses TRBV3-1 and TRBJ1-5. CDR3 length equals 12 residues. Germline-derived CDR1 and CDR2 are LGHDT and YNNKEL (reference sequence). The CDR3 loop reads CASSHANQPQHF.

CDR3 region: CASSSSPLTEREFHNEQFF. The rearrangement links TRBV12-3 or TRBV12-4 to TRBJ2-1; checking the TCRdb D call of TRBD2 is not possible without DNA. This CDR3 comprises 19 residues.

The V and J genes are TRBV20-1 and TRBJ1-1; TCRdb lists TRBD1, though no DNA is available to test this call. The CDR3 loop spans 15 amino acids. Germline lookup yields CDR1 DFQATT and CDR2 SNEGSKA (reference sequence). The CDR3 is CSARIFSGAGTEAFF.

The chain has TRBV5-1 and TRBJ1-1. The CDR3 totals 14 residues. In germline, CDR1 is SGHRS, CDR2 YFSETQ. The CDR3 protein is CASTQSRQNTEAFF.

V usage is TRBV12-3 or TRBV12-4 and J usage is TRBJ1-4; the TRBD1 assignment by TCRdb is unverifiable without DNA. The CDR3 length is 14 residues. CDR3 in amino acids: CASSPGVHNEKLFF.

The rearrangement links TRBV18 to TRBJ1-1. The germline V gene has CDR1 KGHSH and CDR2 LQKENI. The CDR3 covers 15 residues. CDR3 in amino acids: CASSPRLGLNTEAFF.

The V gene is TRBV7-2, the J gene TRBJ2-1; the TRBD2 assignment by TCRdb is unverifiable without DNA. The V gene's germline CDR1 is SGHTA and CDR2 FQGNSA. This CDR3 region has 17 residues. CDR3 region: CASSLTASGSLYNEQFF.

The gene calls are TRBV12-3 or TRBV12-4 and TRBJ2-5; with no DNA, the TCRdb D assignment of TRBD1 cannot be verified. This CDR3 has 19 amino acids. The CDR3 sequence: CASSLGDRVGRRVPETQYF.

The J gene is TRBJ2-3, the V gene TRBV27; TCRdb reports TRBD2, a call that lacks DNA to check it against. This CDR3 spans 15 amino acids. Germline V gene data show CDR1 as MNHEY and CDR2 as SMNVEV (reference sequence). This CDR3 is CASSFSSGRRGTQYF.

The CDR3 here is CASSLAVGVGADTQYF. The gene calls are TRBV5-1 and TRBJ2-3. Germline CDR1 and CDR2: SGHRS and YFSETQ. The CDR3 length is 16 residues. The full variable domain, its missing parts supplied by reference TRBV5-1 and TRBJ2-3, is KAGVTQTPRYLIKTRGQQVTLSCSPISGHRSVSWYQQTPGQGLQFLFEYFSETQRNKGNFPGRFSGRQFSNSRSEMNVSTLELGDSALYLCASSLAVGVGADTQYFGPGTRLTVL.

The V and J genes are TRBV4-2 and TRBJ2-3. The CDR3 is 18 residues long. Germline V gives CDR1 LGHNA, CDR2 YNFKEQ. The CDR3: CASSQASGQYPATDTQYF.

CDR3 residues: CASRMDEGIETQYF. J is TRBJ2-5 and V is TRBV28; the D call of TRBD2 rests on TCRdb alone, since no DNA is present to check it. CDR3 length equals 14 residues. Germline loops: CDR1 MDHEN, CDR2 SYDVKM.

V is TRBV3-1 and J is TRBJ1-4. Germline CDR1 is LGHDT and CDR2 is YNNKEL (reference sequence). The CDR3 is made up of 16 amino acids. This chain's CDR3 is CASSPRSTATNEKLFF.

The J gene is TRBJ1-1, the V gene TRBV29-1. The CDR3 runs to 15 residues. The germline CDR1 and CDR2 sequences are SQVTM and ANQGSEA. CDR3 region: CSVESGITLNTEAFF.

The chain is built from TRBV7-7 and TRBJ2-2; checking the TCRdb D call of TRBD1 is not possible without DNA. The CDR3 is 13 residues long. Per germline, CDR1 SSHAT and CDR2 FNYEAQ (reference sequence). The CDR3 here is CASSLTGPGELFF.